Each of the 21 T cell receptor beta chains below was sequenced from the same sample in a study of blood T cell repertoires in COVID-19. TCRdb keeps only in-frame clones here, not all; method: immunoSEQ multiplex PCR. The profile shows 200,000 to 250,000 clones, approximately 83% of them singletons. Sequenced input: peripheral blood. These receptors all come from a woman aged 45-60 years with acute or convalescent COVID-19.

The chain recombines TRBV3-1 (or the pseudogene TRBV3-2) with TRBJ1-2; no clear D gene. The CDR3 has 14 amino acids. Trimming removed 0 bases from V and 6 bases from J, with 11 bases in between. The germline V gene has CDR1 LGHDT and CDR2 YNNKEL (reference sequence). The CDR3 region has the DNA TGTGCCAGCAGCCAAGATCTGAGTCGCGATGGCTACACCTTC. It codes for CASSQDLSRDGYTF.

The rearrangement links TRBV7-3 to TRBJ1-1; TRBD1 might be the D (6 bases). The germline gives CDR1 SGHTA, CDR2 FQGTGA. V was trimmed by 4 bases and J by 5 bases, leaving 11 bases between them. This CDR3 region has 13 residues. The CDR3 DNA reads as TGTGCCAGCAGCTCAAAGGGACAAACTGAAGCTTTCTTT. Its translation is CASSSKGQTEAFF.

V gene TRBV7-9 combines with J gene TRBJ2-1, with 8 nucleotides matching TRBD1. Germline V lookup: CDR1 SEHNR, CDR2 FQNEAQ (reference sequence). The V segment lost 4 bases and the J segment 6 bases; nucleotides outside the gene matches: 8. There are 15 residues in the CDR3. In nucleotides, the CDR3 is TGTGCCAGCAGCTATGGACAGGGCGTTGGCAATGAGCAGTTCTTC. This sequence encodes CASSYGQGVGNEQFF. Drawing the rest from reference TRBV7-9 and TRBJ2-1, the complete variable domain is DTGVSQNPRHKITKRGQNVTFRCDPISEHNRLYWYRQTLGQGPEFLTYFQNEAQLEKSRLLSDRFSAERPKGSFSTLEIQRTEQGDSAMYLCASSYGQGVGNEQFFGPGTRLTVL.

The rearrangement links TRBV5-1 to TRBJ1-2, with 9 bases aligning to TRBD1. V trimming: 4 bases; J trimming: 8 bases; junction bases outside the gene matches: 6. The CDR3 has 13 amino acids. CDR1 and CDR2 (germline): SGHRS, YFSETQ. Written as DNA, the CDR3 is TGCGCCAGCAGCGGGGACAGGGTTCGCGGCTACACCTTC. This gives the protein CASSGDRVRGYTF.

J is TRBJ1-5 and V is TRBV10-1; 7 nucleotides agree with TRBD1. J was trimmed by 10 bases and V by 4 bases; bases with no gene match: 7. CDR1 is WNHNN, CDR2 SYGVQD, per germline (reference sequence). The CDR3 runs 13 residues. The DNA for the CDR3 is TGCGCCAGCAGTGCAGGGGGAACGTCACCCCAGCATTTT. This sequence encodes CASSAGGTSPQHF.

This clone appeared a few times. The chain links TRBV5-6 to TRBJ1-6; D remains unclear. V dropped 4 bases and J dropped 7 bases, with 18 bases sitting between them. In germline, CDR1 is SGHDT, CDR2 YYEEEE. The length of the CDR3 is 16 residues. For the CDR3, the DNA is TGTGCCAGCAGCCCGCCGGCGGGCGGATGGAATTCACCCCTCCACTTT. It is translated as CASSPPAGGWNSPLHF.

The genes are TRBV6-5 and TRBJ2-7; 11 bases fit TRBD2. This CDR3 has 15 amino acids. V was pared by 8 bases and J by 1 base, with 7 bases of the junction left unmatched. Looked up from germline, CDR1 is MNHEY and CDR2 is SVGAGI. CDR3 region: CASGPLAGGSYEQYF. As DNA, the CDR3 is TGTGCCAGCGGCCCTCTAGCGGGAGGTTCCTACGAGCAGTACTTC.

This clone came up once. The J gene is TRBJ1-3, the V gene TRBV6-5; D possibly corresponds to TRBD1 (5 bases). The germline gives CDR1 MNHEY, CDR2 SVGAGI. The CDR3 is 15 amino acids. V lost 1 base and J 1 base, leaving 8 bases between the germline ends. This CDR3 reads CASSYYQGSGNTIYF. CDR3 coding DNA: TGTGCCAGCAGTTACTACCAGGGATCTGGAAACACCATATATTTT.

The chain has TRBV9 and TRBJ2-5; TRBD2 agrees at 12 bases. With V trimmed by 4 bases and J by 2 bases, 15 bases remained unmatched. CDR1 SGDLS and CDR2 YYNGEE come from the germline V gene. CDR3 length: 19 amino acids. The CDR3 is CASSFGVTSGGQPQETQYF. In DNA form, the CDR3 reads TGTGCCAGCAGCTTCGGGGTAACTAGCGGGGGGCAACCACAAGAGACCCAGTACTTC.

V and J are TRBV4-2 and TRBJ1-3, with 9 bases that match TRBD1. Germline-derived CDR1 and CDR2 are LGHNA and YNFKEQ. The CDR3 totals 17 residues. After removal of 0 bases from V and 4 bases from J, the junction contained 7 bases not matched to a gene. The chain's CDR3 is CASSQEGQGVWGNTIYF. DNA for the CDR3: TGTGCCAGCAGCCAAGAGGGACAGGGAGTATGGGGAAACACCATATATTTT.

The chain links TRBV11-2 to TRBJ2-3; 7 bases agree with TRBD2. CDR3 length: 14 residues. Germline V lookup: CDR1 SGHAT, CDR2 FQNNGV. With V trimmed by 3 bases and J by 2 bases, 2 bases remained unmatched. Written as DNA, the CDR3 is TGTGCCAGCAGCTTGGGAGGGGTCACAGATACGCAGTATTTT. It specifies CASSLGGVTDTQYF. The complete variable domain, with remaining parts taken from reference TRBV11-2 and TRBJ2-3, reads EAGVAQSPRYKIIEKRQSVAFWCNPISGHATLYWYQQILGQGPKLLIQFQNNGVVDDSQLPKDRFSAERLKGVDSTLKIQPAKLEDSAVYLCASSLGGVTDTQYFGPGTRLTVL.

The genes are TRBV11-2 and TRBJ1-5; D remains ambiguous. Looked up from germline, CDR1 is SGHAT and CDR2 is FQNNGV. The germline V and J ends were trimmed by 0 bases and 2 bases, with 8 bases remaining between them. The CDR3 has 15 residues. CDR3 sequence: CASSLDPTGNQPQHF. Here the CDR3 DNA reads TGTGCCAGCAGCTTAGATCCCACAGGCAATCAGCCCCAGCATTTT.

There are a few counts of this clone. The chain employs TRBV7-2 and TRBJ1-4, with D perhaps matching TRBD1 (6 bases). CDR3 length: 12 amino acids. CDR1 and CDR2 from the germline V gene are SGHTA and FQGNSA. The V end was cut by 5 bases, the J end by 8 bases, with 9 bases between. CDR3: CASSGGGEKLFF. CDR3 DNA: TGTGCCAGCAGCGGGGGGGGCGAAAAACTGTTTTTT.

This clone was recorded a few times. V gene TRBV19 combines with J gene TRBJ1-2; 10 nucleotides agree with TRBD1. Germline loops: CDR1 LNHDA, CDR2 SQIVND (reference sequence). Trimming cost V 5 bases and J 7 bases; bases outside gene matches: 7. This CDR3 has 14 residues. In DNA, the CDR3 is TGTGCCAGTAGTGTCGACAGGGGGCACGGTGGCTACACCTTC. This translates into CASSVDRGHGGYTF.

The rearrangement uses TRBV7-2 and TRBJ2-2, with D possibly TRBD1 on 5 matching bases. V was trimmed by 5 bases and J by 6 bases, leaving 13 bases between them. Germline V gives CDR1 SGHTA, CDR2 FQGNSA. There are 14 residues in the CDR3. The CDR3 loop reads CASSPGHHSGELFF. The CDR3 DNA reads TGTGCCAGCAGCCCCGGACATCACTCCGGGGAGCTGTTTTTT.

The chain uses TRBV7-8 and TRBJ2-1; D is possibly TRBD2 (5 bases). The V end lost 0 bases, the J end lost 8 bases, and 20 bases lay between the germline ends. From germline, CDR1 is SGHVS and CDR2 FQNEAQ. The CDR3 has 17 amino acids. The CDR3 DNA follows: TGTGCCAGCAGCTTAGCGCTGGGAAGCGGTAGTGGGGATGAGCAGTTCTTC. Protein sequence: CASSLALGSGSGDEQFF. Supplemented by reference TRBV7-8 and TRBJ2-1, the full variable domain reads GAGVSQSPRYKVAKRGQDVALRCDPISGHVSLFWYQQALGQGPEFLTYFQNEAQLDKSGLPSDRFFAERPEGSVSTLKIQRTQQEDSAVYLCASSLALGSGSGDEQFFGPGTRLTVL.

This chain joins TRBV4-3 and TRBJ2-5; 9 bases match TRBD2. Trimming took 1 base from V and 4 from J; bases not matched to a gene: 4. The germline V gene has CDR1 LGHNA and CDR2 YSLEER. The CDR3 has 15 residues. The CDR3 DNA reads TGCGCCAGCAGCCAAGCGGGACTAGCTGTAGAGACCCAGTACTTC. It translates to CASSQAGLAVETQYF.

The J gene is TRBJ1-2, the V gene TRBV5-1, with TRBD1 as a possible D gene (6 bases). The V gene's germline CDR1 is SGHRS and CDR2 YFSETQ. The V and J ends lost 4 bases and 8 bases respectively, with 12 bases between them. This CDR3 spans 12 amino acids. The chain's CDR3 is CASSTTGRGYTF. CDR3 nucleotides: TGCGCCAGCAGCACTACAGGGCGAGGCTACACCTTC.

The J gene is TRBJ2-4, the V gene TRBV28; 7 bases map to TRBD1. V lost 5 bases to trimming and J lost 0 bases; unmatched junction nucleotides: 10. This CDR3 contains 17 residues. Germline assignment: CDR1 MDHEN and CDR2 SYDVKM. The CDR3 region is CASSPSRDSLAKNIQYF. The CDR3 bases are TGTGCCAGCAGTCCATCCCGGGACAGCCTAGCCAAAAACATTCAGTACTTC. The full variable domain, its missing parts supplied by reference TRBV28 and TRBJ2-4, is DVKVTQSSRYLVKRTGEKVFLECVQDMDHENMFWYRQDPGLGLRLIYFSYDVKMKEKGDIPEGYSVSREKKERFSLILESASTNQTSMYLCASSPSRDSLAKNIQYFGAGTRLSVL.

This clone has more than one count but fewer than ten. The V and J genes are TRBV11-2 and TRBJ1-1; TRBD1 matches 7 bases. Germline V gives CDR1 SGHAT, CDR2 FQNNGV. The CDR3 is 15 amino acids. The trim removed 5 bases at V and 5 bases at J, leaving 11 bases unmatched. CDR3 protein: CASSANTGVRTEAFF. The CDR3, as DNA: TGTGCCAGCAGCGCCAATACAGGGGTCAGGACTGAAGCTTTCTTT.

The J gene is TRBJ1-4, the V gene TRBV5-4; TRBD1 matches at 8 bases. This CDR3 has 13 amino acids. Germline trimming cut 5 bases from V and 7 bases from J; bases unmatched to any gene: 4. Germline CDR1 reads SGHNT; CDR2 reads YYREEE (reference sequence). The CDR3, as DNA: TGTGCCAGCAGTTCCGGGACAGGTGAAAAACTGTTTTTT. Its protein is CASSSGTGEKLFF.